This T cell receptor (beta chain) was retrieved from a study of OX40 agonist ivuxolimab in advanced cancers. Study-level findings and limits: Averaged across samples, CD8+ T cells carried more expanded clones than CD4+ did.

The sample holds a few counts of this clone. Its antigen is unknown. The data were produced by immunoSEQ multiplex PCR, yet TCRdb's version contains in-frame clones alone and is incomplete. The sample includes 60,000 to 95,000 clones, roughly 90% of them seen just once. The V end was cut by 5 bases, the J end by 4 bases, with 8 bases between. CDR3 length: 12 residues. Germline loops: CDR1 ENHRY, CDR2 SYGVKD. This material consisted of CD4+ or CD8+ T cells sorted from blood, taken in a trial of the OX40 agonist ivuxolimab. The clonotype was recovered from an adult with an advanced solid tumor such as melanoma, head and neck, liver or kidney cancer. This sequence joins TRBV10-3 and TRBJ1-2, with a weak D call TRBD1 (6 bases). CDR3 sequence reads: CAISTGLYGYTF. In DNA, the CDR3 is TGTGCCATCAGTACAGGGCTCTATGGCTACACCTTC.